The 19 T cell receptor beta chains below all came from one sample that was sequenced in a study of shared clonotypes between healthy human individuals. In the naive CD8 group, cells lacked CD45RO and were positively selected for CCR7, so terminally differentiated effector memory CD45RA+ cells were left out. Repertoires were generated with immunoSEQ multiplex PCR, while TCRdb's copy carries only in-frame clones and drops some. The data show about 820,000 clones, roughly 92% seen once. What was sequenced was naive CD8+ T cells sorted from blood. All receptors come from a young man in good health.

This rearrangement joins TRBV29-1 to TRBJ2-4; the D is unclear. This CDR3 contains 14 residues. V lost 5 bases to trimming and J lost 1 base, with 12 bases between them. The germline CDR1 and CDR2 sequences are SQVTM and ANQGSEA. The CDR3 sequence is CSVLGSGAKNIQYF. The CDR3 region has the DNA TGCAGCGTTTTAGGCAGTGGGGCCAAAAACATTCAGTACTTC.

The J gene is TRBJ2-3, the V gene TRBV9; the D is unclear. The V gene's germline CDR1 is SGDLS and CDR2 YYNGEE. This CDR3 is 15 amino acids long. Trimming took off 4 bases at V and 0 bases at J, with 12 bases between the two ends. The CDR3 sequence is CASSLRDFSTDTQYF. The CDR3 DNA sequence: TGTGCCAGCAGCCTCCGAGACTTTAGCACAGATACGCAGTATTTT.

The chain combines TRBV6-5 with TRBJ1-1; D gene uncertain. This CDR3 spans 13 amino acids. Germline V CDR1 and CDR2: MNHEY, SVGAGI. The V and J ends lost 0 bases and 6 bases respectively, with 8 bases between them. The CDR3 sequence is CASSYSMGAEAFF. The CDR3 bases are TGTGCCAGCAGTTACTCGATGGGTGCTGAAGCTTTCTTT.

The chain couples TRBV4-2 to TRBJ2-1; 15 bases map to TRBD2. With V trimmed by 1 base and J by 8 bases, 12 bases remained unmatched. Germline loops: CDR1 LGHNA, CDR2 YNFKEQ. The CDR3 is 19 amino acids. The CDR3 DNA sequence: TGTGCCAGCAGCCAAGCCCCCCTTGGACTAGCGGGAGGGGCCGATGAGCAGTTCTTC. Protein product: CASSQAPLGLAGGADEQFF.

The rearrangement uses TRBV4-3 and TRBJ2-7; D not resolved. Between the trimmed V and J ends, which lost 0 bases and 0 bases, there was a span of 9 bases. This CDR3 contains 15 residues. CDR1 is LGHNA, CDR2 YSLEER, per germline. The CDR3 reads CASSQDAASSYEQYF. DNA for the CDR3: TGCGCCAGCAGCCAAGACGCGGCCAGCTCCTACGAGCAGTACTTC.

The genes are TRBV28 and TRBJ2-2, with a possible D match to TRBD2 (7 bases). Germline V lookup: CDR1 MDHEN, CDR2 SYDVKM. This CDR3 comprises 16 residues. Trimming shortened V by 5 bases and J by 0 bases, and 13 bases separated the two germline ends. DNA of the CDR3: TGTGCCAGCAGTGGGCGGGGGACACCGAACACCGGGGAGCTGTTTTTT. It translates to CASSGRGTPNTGELFF.

CDR3 sequence (DNA): TGTGCCAGCAGCTTCGGACAGGCTAATAGCAATCAGCCCCAGCATTTT. Protein sequence: CASSFGQANSNQPQHF. This chain links TRBV7-9 with TRBJ1-5; 7 bases fit TRBD1. The J segment lost 0 bases and the V segment lost 3 bases, leaving 5 bases of the junction unmatched. The length of the CDR3 is 16 residues. Germline values: CDR1 SEHNR, CDR2 FQNEAQ (reference sequence).

This clone was seen once. V and J are TRBV5-8 and TRBJ2-2, with 11 bases aligning to TRBD2. The V gene's germline CDR1 is SGHTS and CDR2 YDEGEE. The CDR3 runs to 18 residues. Trimming took 6 bases from V and 3 from J; bases not matched to a gene: 13. DNA for the CDR3: TGTGCCAGCACCACTCTACTAGCGGGAGAACAAGACACCGGGGAGCTGTTTTTT. This sequence encodes CASTTLLAGEQDTGELFF.

This chain uses TRBV5-4 with TRBJ2-2; tentatively, D is TRBD2 (5 bases). Germline CDR1 and CDR2: SGHNT and YYREEE (reference sequence). The CDR3 has 16 residues. The V gene lost 3 bases and the J gene lost 0 bases, with 12 bases spanning the gap. The CDR3 coding sequence is TGTGCCAGCAGCTCCGTACTAGACACGAACACCGGGGAGCTGTTTTTT. It translates to CASSSVLDTNTGELFF.

The chain has TRBV5-6 and TRBJ1-5, with D tentatively TRBD1 (5 bases). CDR3 length equals 15 residues. The V gene lost 4 bases and the J gene lost 4 bases, with 15 bases spanning the gap. CDR1 and CDR2 from the germline V gene are SGHDT and YYEEEE. The CDR3 spells CASSTRDGLNQPQHF. Here the CDR3 DNA reads TGTGCCAGCAGCACCCGGGACGGACTAAATCAGCCCCAGCATTTT.

The chain links TRBV6-5 to TRBJ2-1; D might be TRBD2 (5 bases). The CDR3 is made up of 12 amino acids. CDR1 and CDR2 (germline): MNHEY, SVGAGI. V lost 6 bases and J lost 8, with 11 bases in between. This CDR3 reads CASSDEGHEQFF. The CDR3 DNA reads as TGTGCCAGCAGCGACGAGGGCCATGAGCAGTTCTTC.

V gene TRBV7-8 combines with J gene TRBJ2-3, with TRBD2 matching 10 bases. V dropped 1 base and J dropped 4; count of bases not matched to a gene: 8. The CDR3 totals 17 residues. Germline-derived CDR1 and CDR2 are SGHVS and FQNEAQ. CDR3: CASSLEPGTSVADTQYF. The CDR3 nucleotides read TGTGCCAGCAGCTTAGAGCCCGGGACTAGCGTAGCAGATACGCAGTATTTT.

This clone was picked up one time. The rearrangement links TRBV29-1 to TRBJ1-1; no definite D call. Germline V gives CDR1 SQVTM, CDR2 ANQGSEA. V shed 2 bases and J shed 3 bases, with 13 bases lying between them. The CDR3 is 14 amino acids. The CDR3 protein is CSVESALRDTEAFF. For the CDR3, the DNA is TGCAGCGTTGAATCAGCCTTACGGGACACTGAAGCTTTCTTT.

The chain is built from TRBV7-6 and TRBJ1-3; maybe TRBD1 (5 bases). The CDR3 has 15 amino acids. The V and J ends lost 5 bases and 7 bases respectively, with 18 bases between them. Germline values: CDR1 SGHVS, CDR2 FNYEAQ. The CDR3 is CASSPSGGVANTIYF. For the CDR3, the DNA is TGTGCCAGCAGCCCAAGCGGGGGGGTAGCGAACACCATATATTTT.

The CDR3 nucleotides are TGTGCCAGCAGCTTTATTGGCAGGGGCCGGGACTCCTCCTACAATGAGCAGTTCTTC. Protein: CASSFIGRGRDSSYNEQFF. The V and J genes are TRBV5-6 and TRBJ2-1; either TRBD1 or TRBD2 may supply D (6 bases each). Between the trimmed V and J ends, which lost 2 bases and 0 bases, there was a span of 21 bases. The germline V gene encodes CDR1 SGHDT and CDR2 YYEEEE. The length of the CDR3 is 19 residues.

The J gene is TRBJ2-1, the V gene TRBV29-1, with a weak D call TRBD2 (5 bases). CDR1 and CDR2 (germline): SQVTM, ANQGSEA. This CDR3 is built from 16 residues. The V gene lost 1 base and the J gene lost 0 bases, with 13 bases spanning the gap. The CDR3 loop reads CSVEGRAGSSYNEQFF. For the CDR3, the DNA is TGCAGCGTTGAAGGTCGTGCGGGCAGCTCCTACAATGAGCAGTTCTTC.

The genes are TRBV27 and TRBJ2-7, with TRBD2 matching 12 bases. V lost 1 base, J lost 4 bases, and 14 bases stayed unmatched. The CDR3 loop spans 19 amino acids. CDR1 and CDR2 (germline): MNHEY, SMNVEV (reference sequence). CDR3 nucleotides: TGTGCCAGCAGTTTATTGATTGGGGTAACTAGCGGGAGGTGGTACGAGCAGTACTTC. Amino acids: CASSLLIGVTSGRWYEQYF.

This chain uses TRBV7-9 with TRBJ2-7; no reliable D call. V was clipped by 4 bases and J by 6 bases, with 10 bases between them. The CDR3 covers 12 residues. Germline V lookup: CDR1 SEHNR, CDR2 FQNEAQ (reference sequence). For the CDR3, the DNA is TGTGCCAGCAGCTCCTACAGCCTCGAGCAGTACTTC. Translation gives CASSSYSLEQYF.

The V call is TRBV11-2, the J call TRBJ1-2, with TRBD1 matching over 8 bases. The V and J ends lost 2 bases and 3 bases, in that order; junction bases with no gene match: 8. CDR1 is SGHAT, CDR2 FQNNGV, per germline. This CDR3 is 16 amino acids long. CDR3 region: CASSLIPGGDHYGYTF. In DNA form, the CDR3 reads TGTGCCAGCAGCTTAATCCCAGGGGGCGACCACTATGGCTACACCTTC.